This T cell receptor (beta chain) was obtained from a study of CDR3 diversity in severe acne. CDR1 ENHRY and CDR2 SYGVKD come from the germline V gene. The CDR3 is made up of 15 amino acids. Trimming removed 8 bases from V and 4 bases from J, with 18 bases in between. Each CDR3 protein is one row after TCRdb ran MiXCR on the PCR reads. Among 97,000 or so distinct CDR3 sequences listed, about half were seen once. There are many counts of this clonotype. The chain is built from TRBV10-3 and TRBJ1-5; maybe TRBD1 (6 bases). The source of this sequence is a male donor with acne. Source material: blood. This CDR3 reads CAIGNVGQGNQPQHF. DNA of the CDR3: TGTGCCATCGGAAATGTAGGTCAGGGGAATCAGCCCCAGCATTTT.